The clone carrying this TCR beta chain was seen only a few times. Its antigen is as yet unknown. This specimen belongs to a study of T cells in tumors after PD-1 blockade. Across the study: No patient had prior checkpoint blockade, systemic immunosuppression, or radiotherapy within 4 weeks. Patients received pembrolizumab 200 mg every 3 weeks or cemiplimab 350 mg every 2 weeks. Some patients also took daily vismodegib 150 mg during anti-PD-1 treatment.

Germline V CDR1 and CDR2: KGHDR, SFDVKD. Between the trimmed V and J ends, which lost 9 bases and 5 bases, there was a span of 19 bases. This CDR3 is 14 amino acids long. Study observations and caveats: Some novel exhausted tumor clones appeared in pre-treatment blood, suggesting peripheral recruitment.

Assay: immunoSEQ multiplex PCR; the TCRdb copy retains only in-frame clones and omits some. This table holds over 60,000 clones, roughly 70% found once. The source material was PBMCs, sampled after anti-PD-1 treatment. This rearrangement joins TRBV24-1 to TRBJ2-7, with D possibly TRBD1 on 6 matching bases. This receptor was taken from a human donor with basal cell carcinoma. The CDR3 nucleotides are TGTGCCACCCTTCTTGCCCAGGGGTGGGACGAGCAGTACTTC. It yields the protein CATLLAQGWDEQYF.